One T cell receptor beta chain is described in this entry. Its antigen is unidentified. The junction and the germline gene differ at one end; a read error may be behind it. The CDR3 length is 16 residues. Germline loops: CDR1 SGHRS, CDR2 YFSETQ. This specimen comes from a study of blood T cells in healthy people across ages. Isolation per sample recovered at least 6 million PBMCs. The authors ran a second PCR of 7 to 11 cycles using a sample-barcoded 5' primer and a J-beta primer mix. TCRdb independently ran MiXCR on the 5' RACE reads; one entry per CDR3 protein. The data show some 900,000 distinct CDR3 sequences, 40% to 60% seen once. Findings and limits, study-wide: What prevented conclusive comparison of naive and antigen-experienced cells was that PBMCs were unsorted.

V gene TRBV5-1 combines with J gene TRBJ2-1; D remains unclear. The clonotype was recovered from a man aged 30-40 years in good health. Material: blood. The CDR3: CASSLEGRLSYNEQVF. The CDR3 DNA reads as TGCGCCAGCAGCTTGGAAGGCAGACTCTCCTACAATGAGCAGGTCTTC.